Here is one T cell receptor (beta chain) with its context. The antigen is not known. This entry belongs to a study of OX40 agonist ivuxolimab in advanced cancers. Study conclusions and caveats: Dosing at 0.1 to 3.0 mg/kg was accompanied by clonal expansion of CD4+ and CD8+ blood T cells by week 6.

TCRdb's table, derived via immunoSEQ multiplex PCR, lists solely in-frame clones and lacks some. The sample carries 55,000 to 80,000 clones, approximately 79% recorded once. V lost 6 bases to trimming and J lost 9 bases, with 12 bases between them. Germline CDR1 ENHRY, CDR2 SYGVKD. The CDR3 covers 12 residues. J is TRBJ2-1 and V is TRBV10-3; D gene unclear. The receptor's source is an adult with an advanced solid tumor such as melanoma, head and neck, liver or kidney cancer. The sample was CD4+ or CD8+ T cells sorted from blood, taken in a trial of the OX40 agonist ivuxolimab. CDR3 DNA: TGTGCCATCAGCCAACAACGGGCTGAGCAGTTCTTC. It translates to CAISQQRAEQFF.